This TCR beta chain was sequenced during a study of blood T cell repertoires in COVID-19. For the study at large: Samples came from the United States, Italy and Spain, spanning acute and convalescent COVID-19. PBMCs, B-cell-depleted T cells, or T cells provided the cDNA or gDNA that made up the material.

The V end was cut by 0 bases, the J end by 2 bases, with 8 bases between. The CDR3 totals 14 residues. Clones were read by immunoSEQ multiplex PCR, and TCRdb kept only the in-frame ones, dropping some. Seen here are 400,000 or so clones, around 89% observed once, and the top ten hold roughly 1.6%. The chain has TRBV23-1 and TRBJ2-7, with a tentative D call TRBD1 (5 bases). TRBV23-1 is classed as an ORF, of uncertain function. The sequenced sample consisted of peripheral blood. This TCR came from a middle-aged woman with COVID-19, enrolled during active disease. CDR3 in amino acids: CASSQSKGTYEQYF. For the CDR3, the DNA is TGCGCCAGCAGTCAATCCAAGGGGACCTACGAGCAGTACTTC.